These T cell receptor beta chains were read from a single sample in a study of regulatory T cells in long-lasting Graves disease. In TCRdb, the multiplex PCR reads were re-called with MiXCR into one record per CDR3 protein. The sample has roughly 520,000 distinct CDR3 sequences, about 11% seen once; the top ten hold about 8.9%. Separately, the same data were catalogued under a study of T cells in Graves' hyperthyroidism and ophthalmopathy.

The input for sequencing was peripheral blood mononuclear cells (PBMCs), taken at new diagnosis, from a patient treated with antithyroid drugs. These receptors all stem from a woman aged 30 to 39 with Graves disease. The CDR3 runs from the conserved cysteine through the conserved F or W.

v_gene	j_gene	CDR3aa
TRBV28	TRBJ2-1	CASSLERELGNEQFF
TRBV2	TRBJ1-2	CASSSTGTSYGYTF
TRBV5-1	TRBJ2-1	CASKVTVYYNEQFF
TRBV20-1	TRBJ1-1	CSAVEQGVEAFF
TRBV27	TRBJ1-2	CASGRDGVGGYTF
TRBV19	TRBJ2-7	CASSWVARGSYEQYF
TRBV20-1	TRBJ2-7	CSATSSDSYEQYF
TRBV18	TRBJ2-7	CASSPGATSYEQYF
TRBV28	TRBJ1-1	CASSLWGGTHTEAFF
TRBV24-1	TRBJ1-1	CATSDLKGFVWNTEAFF
TRBV6-1	TRBJ2-3	CASSEYGLSSTDTQYF
TRBV4-1	TRBJ2-5	CASSHLVGWSLETQYF
TRBV4-2	TRBJ2-1	CASSQVRQYNEQFF
TRBV11-2	TRBJ2-3	CASSYGQNTDTQYF
TRBV11-2	TRBJ1-4	CASSSGYGGKLFF
TRBV2	TRBJ1-2	CASSPGTHYGYTF
TRBV20-1	TRBJ2-5	CSARGTSGSFGQETQYF
TRBV2	TRBJ1-6	CASTPGLNSPLHF
TRBV30	TRBJ2-3	CAWSLGSGSTDTQYF
TRBV6-2/TRBV6-3	TRBJ2-1	CASSIGGRSYNEQFF
TRBV4-1	TRBJ2-7	CASSQGSLGTRTYEQYF
TRBV6-1	TRBJ2-6	CASSHQTGATISGANVLTF
TRBV10-3	TRBJ2-2	CAISVRTSGSHGELFF
TRBV20-1	TRBJ2-1	CSARDLAGVRNEQSF
TRBV19	TRBJ2-1	CASTPIWSSYNEQFF
TRBV5-1	TRBJ1-1	CASSLGDRNTEAFF
TRBV12-3/TRBV12-4	TRBJ1-1	CASRKTGTSEAFF
TRBV5-1	TRBJ2-5	CASSPLGQGHETQYF
TRBV9	TRBJ2-1	CASSVDFGFSQFF
TRBV28	TRBJ1-1	CASSPGGGQRKAFF
TRBV7-9	TRBJ1-2	CASSLMGGNGYTF
TRBV28	TRBJ2-7	CASSYPRRQGRYEQYF
TRBV29-1	TRBJ1-2	CSTQGGGYTF
TRBV28	TRBJ2-3	CATTGAGATSTDTQYF
TRBV10-3	TRBJ2-7	CATHRDSSYEQYF
TRBV11-2	TRBJ2-3	CASSLLIARFGTDTQYF
TRBV13	TRBJ2-5	CASSLTGQRRRETQYF
TRBV27	TRBJ2-6	CASSVTGTGAGANVLTF
TRBV20-1	TRBJ2-1	CSARSGREGRGYNEQFF
TRBV7-9	TRBJ2-1	CASSSSVREGYNEQFF
TRBV11-2	TRBJ2-6	CASSLDAGSGANVLTF
TRBV27	TRBJ1-6	CASSLRALGSPLHF